A single sample gave rise to the 9 T cell receptor beta chains below, sequenced in a study of T cell repertoires in cytomegalovirus infection. From the reads, TCRdb called clonotypes with MiXCR, one entry per CDR3 protein. The sample has 250,000 or so distinct CDR3 sequences; roughly 9% are singletons. Sequencing was done on a sample of PBMCs. The receptors here all came from a human donor in good health (CMV status not recorded). Some clones in this sample may be carry-over from other donors' samples.

In DNA form, the CDR3 reads TGTGCCAGCAGTTACCGGGGGGGCGAAAAATACGAGCAGTACTTC. Its translation: CASSYRGGEKYEQYF. The chain carries TRBV6-2 or TRBV6-3 and TRBJ2-7; 8 bases line up with TRBD2. CDR1 is MNHEY, CDR2 SVGEGT, per germline. The V gene end was trimmed by 2 bases and the J gene end by 4 bases; junction bases not matched to a gene: 7. This CDR3 is 15 amino acids long.

This clonotype has ten or more counts. This chain connects TRBV12-3 or TRBV12-4 to TRBJ1-1; a weak D match, TRBD1 (5 bases). CDR3 length equals 12 residues. Trimming took off 6 bases at V and 7 bases at J, with 12 bases between the two ends. This chain's CDR3 is CASSPGQGEAFF. The CDR3 nucleotides are TGTGCCAGCAGCCCTGGGCAGGGTGAAGCTTTCTTT.

This clonotype was seen a handful of times. V and J are TRBV18 and TRBJ1-1; D call uncertain. CDR1 KGHSH and CDR2 LQKENI come from the germline V gene. CDR3 length equals 12 residues. Trimming removed 1 base from V and 8 bases from J, with 8 bases in between. The CDR3 region is CASSPLGEEAFF. The CDR3 DNA is TGTGCCAGCTCACCACTGGGAGAAGAAGCTTTCTTT.

This clonotype was seen many times. This chain uses TRBV6-2 or TRBV6-3 with TRBJ1-1; D is perhaps TRBD1 (5 bases). The germline V and J ends were trimmed by 0 bases and 5 bases, with 19 bases remaining between them. Germline CDR1 and CDR2: MNHEY and SVGEGT. This CDR3 contains 17 residues. CDR3 sequence reads: CASSYSFHARRGTEAFF. As DNA, the CDR3 is TGTGCCAGCAGTTACTCGTTCCACGCCAGAAGGGGTACTGAAGCTTTCTTT.

This clonotype showed up just a few times. The V call is TRBV4-1, the J call TRBJ2-2; perhaps D is TRBD1 or TRBD2 (5 bases each). The V end was cut by 0 bases, the J end by 7 bases, with 15 bases between. There are 16 residues in the CDR3. Germline CDR1 is MGHRA and CDR2 is YSYEKL. The CDR3 coding sequence is TGCGCCAGCAGCCAAGAAGAGGGGCAGCGTGGCGGGGAGCTGTTTTTT. Protein: CASSQEEGQRGGELFF.

This clonotype was counted ten times or more. The chain carries TRBV11-2 and TRBJ2-7; 8 bases agree with TRBD2. The CDR3 is made up of 17 amino acids. Germline trimming cut 3 bases from V and 0 bases from J; bases unmatched to any gene: 10. CDR1 and CDR2 from the germline V gene are SGHAT and FQNNGV. This CDR3 is CASSFRVAGGSSYEQYF. CDR3 bases: TGTGCCAGCAGCTTTAGGGTCGCGGGAGGTTCCTCCTACGAGCAGTACTTC.

This clonotype was counted ten times or more. The chain is built from TRBV20-1 and TRBJ1-2; 9 bases map to TRBD1. J was trimmed by 5 bases and V by 1 base; bases with no gene match: 8. Germline V gene sequence: CDR1 DFQATT, CDR2 SNEGSKA (reference sequence). The CDR3 contains 15 residues. The CDR3 DNA sequence: TGCAGTGCTAGAGGCGACGGGACAGGGAATTATGGCTACACCTTC. Translation gives CSARGDGTGNYGYTF.

This clonotype was seen repeatedly, ten times or more. The chain couples TRBV29-1 to TRBJ2-7; 13 bases match TRBD2. CDR3 length equals 16 residues. V dropped 3 bases and J dropped 3; count of bases not matched to a gene: 8. Germline V gene data show CDR1 as SQVTM and CDR2 as ANQGSEA. The DNA of the CDR3 is TGCAGCGTTGACGGGACTAGCGGGACCCCAAGCTACGAGCAGTACTTC. It codes for CSVDGTSGTPSYEQYF.

V usage is TRBV14 and J usage is TRBJ1-1; D call uncertain. This CDR3 is built from 13 residues. The germline V gene encodes CDR1 SGHDN and CDR2 FVKESK. Trimming cost V 7 bases and J 1 base, with 10 bases left between them. CDR3 sequence reads: CASTSGWNTEAFF. The CDR3 DNA is TGTGCCAGCACCAGCGGGTGGAACACTGAAGCTTTCTTT.